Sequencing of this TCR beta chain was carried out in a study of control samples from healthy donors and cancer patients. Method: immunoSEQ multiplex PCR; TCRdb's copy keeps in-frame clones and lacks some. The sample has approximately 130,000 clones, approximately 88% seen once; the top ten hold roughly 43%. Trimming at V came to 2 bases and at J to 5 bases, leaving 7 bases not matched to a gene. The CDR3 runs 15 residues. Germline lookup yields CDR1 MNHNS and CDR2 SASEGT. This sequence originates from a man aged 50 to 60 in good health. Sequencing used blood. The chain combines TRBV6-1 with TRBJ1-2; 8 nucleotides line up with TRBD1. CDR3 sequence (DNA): TGTGCCAGCAGTGAATCTAGGACAGGGATGTATGGCTACACCTTC. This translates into CASSESRTGMYGYTF.